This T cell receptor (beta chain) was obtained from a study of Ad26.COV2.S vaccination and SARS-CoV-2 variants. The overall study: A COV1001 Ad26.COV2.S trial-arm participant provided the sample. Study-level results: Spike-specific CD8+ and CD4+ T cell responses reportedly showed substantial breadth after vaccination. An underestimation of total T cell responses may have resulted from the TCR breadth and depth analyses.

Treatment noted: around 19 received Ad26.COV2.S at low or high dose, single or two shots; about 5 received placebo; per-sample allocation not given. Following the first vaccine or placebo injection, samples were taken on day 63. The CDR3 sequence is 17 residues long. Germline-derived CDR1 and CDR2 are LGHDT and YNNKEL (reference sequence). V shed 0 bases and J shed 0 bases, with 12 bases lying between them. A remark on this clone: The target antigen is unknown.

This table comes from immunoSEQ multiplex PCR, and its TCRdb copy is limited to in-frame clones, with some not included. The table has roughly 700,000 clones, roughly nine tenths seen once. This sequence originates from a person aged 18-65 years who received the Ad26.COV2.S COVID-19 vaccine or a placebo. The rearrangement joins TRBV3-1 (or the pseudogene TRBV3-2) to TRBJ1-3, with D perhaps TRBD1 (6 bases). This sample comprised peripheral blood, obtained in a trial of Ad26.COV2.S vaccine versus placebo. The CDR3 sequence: CASSQDWGDNSGNTIYF. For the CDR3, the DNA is TGTGCCAGCAGCCAAGATTGGGGGGACAACTCTGGAAACACCATATATTTT.